Presented here are 13 T cell receptor beta chains from one specimen sequenced in a study of cytomegalovirus exposure and HLA in healthy donors (dated by TCRdb to about 2017). Libraries were built with the immunoSEQ multiplex PCR assay. In its TCRdb copy, this immuneACCESS table keeps in-frame sequences only and misses some clones. Where compared with another copy, unresolved V genes explain less than half of these, and the others have no known cause. The sample table contains just under 150,000 clones; only one count was recorded for 87% of them. About 4.9% of the sample is held by the ten biggest clonotypes. The sequenced material came from PBMCs. The receptors stem from a man aged 18 to 29 in good health and CMV-seropositive.

The V gene is TRBV2, the J gene TRBJ1-6; D remains ambiguous. The length of the CDR3 is 13 residues. Trimming cost V 5 bases and J 3 bases, with 5 bases left between them. Germline-derived CDR1 and CDR2 are SNHLY and FYNNEI. The CDR3 nucleotides are TGTGCCAGCAGTACGGGCTATAATTCACCCCTCCACTTT. Residues: CASSTGYNSPLHF. Full variable domain (rest looked up from reference TRBV2 and TRBJ1-6): EPEVTQTPSHQVTQMGQEVILRCVPISNHLYFYWYRQILGQKVEFLVSFYNNEISEKSEIFDDQFSVERPDGSNFTLKIRSTKLEDSAMYFCASSTGYNSPLHFGNGTRLTVT.

The chain employs TRBV6-6 and TRBJ2-2; 10 nucleotides agree with TRBD1. The V gene's germline CDR1 is MNHNY and CDR2 SVGAGI (reference sequence). This CDR3 spans 15 amino acids. V shed 5 bases and J 8 bases; nucleotides not matched to a gene: 8. In DNA, the CDR3 is TGTGCCAGCAGTCAGCCGGGACAGGGGATGGGGGAGCTGTTTTTT. Protein sequence: CASSQPGQGMGELFF.

The V and J genes are TRBV19 and TRBJ1-5; D possibly corresponds to TRBD1 (6 bases). Germline-derived CDR1 and CDR2 are LNHDA and SQIVND (reference sequence). This CDR3 spans 17 amino acids. V gave up 8 bases and J gave up 4 bases, with 24 bases separating them. CDR3 protein: CASGGETGTGKNQPQHF. For the CDR3, the DNA is TGTGCCAGTGGGGGCGAAACCGGGACCGGGAAAAATCAGCCCCAGCATTTT. Using reference TRBV19 and TRBJ1-5 for the parts outside the CDR3, the full variable domain is DGGITQSPKYLFRKEGQNVTLSCEQNLNHDAMYWYRQDPGQGLRLIYYSQIVNDFQKGDIAEGYSVSREKKESFPLTVTSAQKNPTAFYLCASGGETGTGKNQPQHFGDGTRLSIL.

V usage is TRBV29-1 and J usage is TRBJ1-2; D gene unclear. The CDR3 runs 11 residues. The ends were cut back, 7 bases at V and 8 bases at J, with 14 bases in the middle. CDR1 SQVTM and CDR2 ANQGSEA come from the germline V gene. Here the CDR3 reads CSAQDPGGYTF. For the CDR3, the DNA is TGCAGCGCTCAAGACCCGGGGGGCTACACCTTC.

V and J are TRBV7-6 and TRBJ2-1; 9 bases line up with TRBD2. Germline trimming cut 1 base from V and 1 base from J; bases unmatched to any gene: 2. Per germline, CDR1 SGHVS and CDR2 FNYEAQ. CDR3 length equals 16 residues. Written as DNA, the CDR3 is TGTGCCAGCAGCTTAGAAGCGGGAGGATCCTACAATGAGCAGTTCTTC. Translation: CASSLEAGGSYNEQFF.

The chain couples TRBV15 to TRBJ2-1, with D possibly being TRBD2 (5 bases). V was trimmed by 0 bases and J by 12 bases, leaving 18 bases between them. The CDR3 runs 15 residues. Germline assignment: CDR1 LNHNV and CDR2 YYDKDF (reference sequence). The CDR3 is CATSRDNGLASGQFF. The CDR3 DNA is TGTGCCACCAGCAGAGATAATGGGTTAGCGAGCGGGCAGTTCTTC.

Comments on this clone: This may come from a read error, since a much larger clone is one base off. This chain joins TRBV25-1 and TRBJ2-7; weak D call: TRBD1 (6 bases). CDR3 length equals 15 residues. The germline V gene has CDR1 MGHDK and CDR2 SYGVNS. V gave up 6 bases and J gave up 1 base, with 16 bases separating them. CDR3 sequence: CASSLRDTSSYEQYF. CDR3 DNA sequence: TGTGCCAGCAGCCTCCGGGACACGAGTTCCTACGAGCAGTACTTC.

A single count supports this clone. This chain joins TRBV5-1 and TRBJ2-7, with 12 bases fitting TRBD2. CDR3 size: 19 residues. CDR1 is SGHRS, CDR2 YFSETQ, per germline. V dropped 4 bases and J dropped 0; count of bases not matched to a gene: 14. This CDR3 is CASSPGRLAGARDSYEQYF. The CDR3, as DNA: TGCGCCAGCAGCCCGGGAAGACTAGCGGGAGCAAGGGACTCCTACGAGCAGTACTTC.

The genes are TRBV7-9 and TRBJ1-3; D remains ambiguous. Germline assignment: CDR1 SEHNR and CDR2 FQNEAQ (reference sequence). V shed 3 bases and J shed 2 bases, with 8 bases lying between them. This CDR3 contains 14 residues. The CDR3 region has the DNA TGTGCCAGCAGCTTGCGGGCTACTGGAAACACCATATATTTT. It specifies CASSLRATGNTIYF.

The chain is built from TRBV5-1 and TRBJ1-4; the D is unclear. V lost 4 bases, J lost 4 bases, and 11 bases lay in between. This CDR3 has 14 residues. Per the germline V gene, CDR1 is SGHRS and CDR2 is YFSETQ. The CDR3 protein is CASSGGRINEKLFF. CDR3 in DNA: TGCGCCAGCAGCGGCGGCCGGATTAATGAAAAACTGTTTTTT.

The chain uses TRBV13 and TRBJ2-1; TRBD1 agrees at 7 bases. Germline CDR1 is PRHDT and CDR2 is FYEKMQ (reference sequence). The junction had 3 bases not matched to a gene; V was cut back by 4 bases and J by 0 bases. This CDR3 spans 15 amino acids. Here the CDR3 DNA reads TGTGCCAGCAGCTCACAGGGGAGCTCCTACAATGAGCAGTTCTTC. Translation: CASSSQGSSYNEQFF.

The CDR3 DNA reads TGTGCCAGCAGCTTGGCTAGCGGGGGGGTAGATACGCAGTATTTT. Amino acid sequence: CASSLASGGVDTQYF. V gene TRBV7-2 combines with J gene TRBJ2-3; TRBD2 agrees at 12 bases. Germline-derived CDR1 and CDR2 are SGHTA and FQGNSA. The trim removed 3 bases at V and 5 bases at J, leaving 3 bases unmatched. The CDR3 covers 15 residues.

In this sample, this clone turned up a few times. The chain couples TRBV18 to TRBJ1-5, with 9 bases lining up with TRBD1. Germline lookup yields CDR1 KGHSH and CDR2 LQKENI. The CDR3 sequence is 15 residues long. Trimming took 3 bases from V and 5 from J; bases not matched to a gene: 5. This CDR3 reads CASSPRTGADQPQHF. In nucleotides, the CDR3 is TGTGCCAGCTCACCCCGGACAGGGGCGGATCAGCCCCAGCATTTT.